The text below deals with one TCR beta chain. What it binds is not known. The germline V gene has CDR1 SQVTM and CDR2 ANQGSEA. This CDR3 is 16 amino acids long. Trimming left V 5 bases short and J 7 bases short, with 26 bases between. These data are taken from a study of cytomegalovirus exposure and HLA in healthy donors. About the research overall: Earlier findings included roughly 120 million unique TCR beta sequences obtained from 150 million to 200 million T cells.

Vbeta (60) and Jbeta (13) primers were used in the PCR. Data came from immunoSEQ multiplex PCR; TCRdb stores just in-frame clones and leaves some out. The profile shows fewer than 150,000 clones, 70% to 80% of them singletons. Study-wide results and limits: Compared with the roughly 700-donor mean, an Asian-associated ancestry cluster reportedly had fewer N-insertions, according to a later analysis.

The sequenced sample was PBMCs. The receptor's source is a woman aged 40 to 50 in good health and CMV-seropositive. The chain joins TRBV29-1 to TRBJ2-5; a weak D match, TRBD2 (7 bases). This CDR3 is CSVIWGGGVLGGTQYF. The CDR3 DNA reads TGCAGCGTTATTTGGGGGGGCGGGGTGCTCGGGGGGACCCAGTACTTC.